These T cell receptor beta chains were read from a single sample in a study of T cell changes during pregnancy in multiple sclerosis. The data were produced by immunoSEQ multiplex PCR, yet TCRdb's version contains in-frame clones alone and is incomplete. The sample lists around 60,000 clones; around 90% were seen once. The starting material was CD4+ T cells from peripheral blood mononuclear cells, obtained after pregnancy. The source of these receptors is a female donor in good health, enrolled as a control in a pregnancy study. The CDR3 runs from the conserved cysteine through the conserved F or W. D genes are given only for firm matches. For some rows the clone size is stated as once, few or many, or as a class when expanded; others skip it.

v_call,j_call,d_call,clone_size,cdr3_nt,cdr3_aa
TRBV29-1,TRBJ2-5,TRBD1,NA,TGCAGCGTCCGGGGACAGGGGGCAGGGTACCAAGAGACCCAGTACTTC,CSVRGQGAGYQETQYF
TRBV6-1,TRBJ2-7,TRBD2,NA,TGTGCCAGCAGGGGCGGGACTAGCGGGGCCTACGAGCAGTACTTC,CASRGGTSGAYEQYF
TRBV6-6,TRBJ1-2,TRBD1,NA,TGTGCCAGCGGAGGGACAGGGAAGGATGTTTCCTATGGCTACACCTTC,CASGGTGKDVSYGYTF
TRBV19,TRBJ1-2,TRBD1,NA,TGTGCCAGTAGCCTCCGGGACAGTAACTATGGCTACACCTTC,CASSLRDSNYGYTF
TRBV30,TRBJ1-1,TRBD1,NA,TGTGCCTGGAGTGTACTTTTGTCAGGGGGCACTGAAGCTTTCTTT,CAWSVLLSGGTEAFF
TRBV6-5,TRBJ2-7,NA,NA,TGTGCCAGTAATTGGGACTCTTTTTTAAGCGAGCAGTACTTC,CASNWDSFLSEQYF
TRBV5-1,TRBJ1-1,NA,NA,TGCGCCAGCAGCACGTCAGGGGACACTGAAGCTTTCTTT,CASSTSGDTEAFF
TRBV7-9,TRBJ1-5,NA,NA,TGTGCCAGCAGCTTAAACTTGTGGGGCTCGGAGCCCCAGCATTTT,CASSLNLWGSEPQHF
TRBV7-3,TRBJ1-2,NA,NA,TGTGCCAGCAGCCCTCACGGGCGGGGAGGTGGAGGCTACACCTTC,CASSPHGRGGGGYTF
TRBV19,TRBJ2-2,NA,NA,TGTGCCAGTAGTATAGATTTTATCCGGGAGCTGTTTTTT,CASSIDFIRELFF
TRBV2,TRBJ1-2,TRBD1,NA,TGTGCCAGCGCCCTGACAGGGGACTATGGCTACACCTTC,CASALTGDYGYTF
TRBV7-9,TRBJ1-4,NA,NA,TGTGCCAGCAGCTTAAGGACAGACGATGAAAAACTGTTTTTT,CASSLRTDDEKLFF
TRBV4-3,TRBJ1-5,TRBD1,NA,TGCGCCAGCAGCCAAAGGACAGGGGATCAGCCCCAGCATTTT,CASSQRTGDQPQHF
TRBV19,TRBJ1-5,TRBD1,NA,TGTGCCAGTAGTATCGCTACAGGGGGCAATCAGCCCCAGCATTTT,CASSIATGGNQPQHF
TRBV10-3,TRBJ1-1,NA,NA,TGTGCCACCACAGGACCCCCGGGGGTGAACACTGAAGCTTTCTTT,CATTGPPGVNTEAFF
TRBV18,TRBJ1-2,NA,NA,TGTGCCAGCTCACAAGGAGAAGGTGGCTACACCTTC,CASSQGEGGYTF
TRBV19,TRBJ2-5,NA,NA,TGTGCCAGTAGTATAGCCAGGGAAGAGACCCAGTACTTC,CASSIAREETQYF
TRBV7-7,TRBJ2-7,NA,NA,TGTGCTAGCAGCTTAGTCGGATCGGGGGACTACGAGCAGTACTTC,CASSLVGSGDYEQYF
TRBV4-1,TRBJ1-5,NA,NA,TGCGCCAGCAGCCAAGGACAGTATAGCAATCAGCCCCAGCATTTT,CASSQGQYSNQPQHF
TRBV19,TRBJ1-1,NA,NA,TGTGCCAGTAAAAACAGGGAGTTGACTGAAGCTTTCTTT,CASKNRELTEAFF
TRBV5-1,TRBJ2-7,TRBD2,NA,TGCGCCAGCAGGGGGACTAGTTGGGAGTACGAGCAGTACTTC,CASRGTSWEYEQYF
TRBV30,TRBJ2-1,NA,NA,TGTGCCTGGAGTGTACTCAGGGGCCCCTACAATGAGCAGTTCTTC,CAWSVLRGPYNEQFF
TRBV27,TRBJ1-4,NA,NA,TGTGCCAGCCATAGGCGGGGGCGGGGAACTAATGAAAAACTGTTTTTT,CASHRRGRGTNEKLFF
TRBV29-1,TRBJ2-7,TRBD1,NA,TGCAGCGTAGCCGGGACAGGAAGCTCCTACGAGCAGTACTTC,CSVAGTGSSYEQYF
TRBV7-9,TRBJ2-7,NA,NA,TGTGCCAGCAGCCGCGACAGGTTTAGGTCCTACGAGCAGTACTTC,CASSRDRFRSYEQYF
TRBV6-1,TRBJ2-5,NA,NA,TGTGCCAGCAGTGGAGTTAATGCTTTAAAGACCCAGTACTTC,CASSGVNALKTQYF
TRBV15,TRBJ1-1,TRBD1,NA,TGTGCCACCAGCAGACTCCGGGGACAGGGTGAGGCTTTCTTT,CATSRLRGQGEAFF
TRBV10-3,TRBJ2-1,NA,NA,TGTGCCATCAGTGAATATCAGGGGACAGAGCAGTTCTTC,CAISEYQGTEQFF
TRBV5-5,TRBJ2-7,NA,NA,TGTGCCAGCAGCTTGGATATCGTCAGCTCCTACGAGCAGTACTTC,CASSLDIVSSYEQYF
TRBV6-6,TRBJ2-7,NA,NA,TGTGCCAGCAGTTACCAAACCCGGACAGCCTACGAGCAGTACTTC,CASSYQTRTAYEQYF
TRBV25-1,TRBJ1-6,TRBD1,NA,TGTGCCAGCAGTGTAGGGACAGCTAGGGGGTATTCACCCCTCCACTTT,CASSVGTARGYSPLHF
TRBV5-1,TRBJ1-1,TRBD1,NA,TGCGCCAGCAGCTGGTCAGGGGGCGACACTGAAGCTTTCTTT,CASSWSGGDTEAFF
TRBV29-1,TRBJ1-3,NA,NA,TGCAGCGTTCGGGGGGAAGGAAACACCATATATTTT,CSVRGEGNTIYF
TRBV6-5,TRBJ2-5,NA,NA,TGTGCCAGCAGTTATTCTACAGGGTCGGGGGAGACCCAGTACTTC,CASSYSTGSGETQYF
TRBV4-3,TRBJ1-4,TRBD1,NA,TGCGCCAGCAGCCAAGGTGGCCAGGGGGCTGAAAAACTGTTTTTT,CASSQGGQGAEKLFF
TRBV5-1,TRBJ2-1,TRBD2,NA,TGCGCCAGCAGCCCAGGACTAGCGGGGGTGTCTGAACAAGGGCCCTACAATGAGCAGTTCTTC,CASSPGLAGVSEQGPYNEQFF
TRBV30,TRBJ1-2,NA,NA,TGTGCCTGGGCCCTCTCCGGGGGGGGCTACACCTTC,CAWALSGGGYTF
TRBV19,TRBJ1-1,NA,NA,TGTGCCAGTAGTAGTCGGGCAGGGGCGTTGAACACTGAAGCTTTCTTT,CASSSRAGALNTEAFF
TRBV7-3,TRBJ2-4,TRBD1,NA,TGTGCCAGCAGCTTAGGGACAGGGAACATTCAGTACTTC,CASSLGTGNIQYF
TRBV19,TRBJ2-3,NA,NA,TGTGCCAGTAGTAGTCAGGGTCATACAGATACGCAGTATTTT,CASSSQGHTDTQYF
TRBV6-1,TRBJ2-5,TRBD1,once,TGTGCCAGCACCCGGGACAGGGTTCGGGAGACCCAGTACTTC,CASTRDRVRETQYF
TRBV4-2,TRBJ1-6,NA,NA,TGTGCCAGCAGCCCAAAATCTTCCGGGACTGATTATTCACCCCTCCACTTT,CASSPKSSGTDYSPLHF
TRBV7-2,TRBJ2-3,TRBD1,NA,TGTGCCAGCAGCAGACAGGGCCCTAGCACAGATACGCAGTATTTT,CASSRQGPSTDTQYF
TRBV18,TRBJ2-5,TRBD1,NA,TGTGCCAGCTCACGGGACAGGGGGCGCGGAGAGACCCAGTACTTC,CASSRDRGRGETQYF
TRBV5-6,TRBJ2-1,NA,NA,TGTGCCAGCAGCCTACAAAAGTACGGGACTTTCTACAATGAGCAGTTCTTC,CASSLQKYGTFYNEQFF
TRBV29-1,TRBJ1-1,TRBD1,few,TGCAGCGCGGGACAGGGAGGGGGAGCTGAAGCTTTCTTT,CSAGQGGGAEAFF
TRBV5-6,TRBJ1-2,NA,few,TGTGCCAGCAGCCCGACCGGGACACCCGTTAACTATGGCTACACCTTC,CASSPTGTPVNYGYTF
TRBV6-5,TRBJ2-1,NA,NA,TGTGCCAGCAGTTACAACGGACTTCGACATAGTGAGCAGTTCTTC,CASSYNGLRHSEQFF
TRBV4-3,TRBJ2-6,NA,once,TGCGCCAGCAGCCAAGATCCCAGGGGTGGTAGGGGGGCCAACGTCCTGACTTTC,CASSQDPRGGRGANVLTF
TRBV7-6,TRBJ2-1,TRBD2,NA,TGTGCCAGCAGCTTCAGGGTGGGGACTAGCGGGGGGGCCGATGAGCAGTTCTTC,CASSFRVGTSGGADEQFF